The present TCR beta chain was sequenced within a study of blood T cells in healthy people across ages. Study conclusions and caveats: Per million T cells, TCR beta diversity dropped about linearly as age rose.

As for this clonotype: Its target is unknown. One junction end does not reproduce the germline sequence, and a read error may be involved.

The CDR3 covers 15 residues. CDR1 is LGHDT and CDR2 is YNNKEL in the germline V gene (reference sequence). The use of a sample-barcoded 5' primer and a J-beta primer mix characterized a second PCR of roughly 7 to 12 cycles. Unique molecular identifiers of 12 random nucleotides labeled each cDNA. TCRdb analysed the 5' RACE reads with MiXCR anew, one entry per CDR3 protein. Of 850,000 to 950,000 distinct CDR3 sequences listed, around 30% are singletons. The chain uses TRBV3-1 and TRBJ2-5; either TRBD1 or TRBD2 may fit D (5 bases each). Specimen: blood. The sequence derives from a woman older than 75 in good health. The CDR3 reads CASSQARGRGETRYF. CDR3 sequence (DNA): TGTGCCAGCAGCCAAGCGAGAGGGCGAGGGGAGACCCGGTACTTC.